This TCR beta chain comes out of a study of T cells after yellow fever vaccination. Study information: Libraries from low-cell-number fractions were prepared with the SMART-Seq v4 Ultra Low Input RNA kit. Broader study findings: Any FACS-sorted repertoire could hold abundant clonotypes that contaminate it from the bulk population. Detected again after the booster were most primary-vaccination clones, at roughly 95% CD4 and approximately 87% CD8. Weaker, the secondary response had a peak occurring faster, on day 5 versus 15.

This clonotype was observed a few times. Its antigen remains unidentified. Trimming took 0 bases from V and 4 from J; bases not matched to a gene: 4. CDR3 size: 16 residues. Germline loops: CDR1 MRHNA, CDR2 SNTAGT. TCRdb re-called the 5' RACE reads through MiXCR, storing one row per CDR3 protein. The repertoire holds approximately 90,000 distinct CDR3 sequences, with around 5.8% as singletons. The TCR comes from a man between 18 and 35 years old who received the YFV17D yellow fever vaccine. Material: CD8+ T cells sorted from PBMCs, obtained 10 days after the yellow fever booster vaccination. The genes are TRBV6-4 and TRBJ2-3, with 10 bases identical to TRBD1. The CDR3 DNA follows: TGTGCCAGCAGTGACTCGGGGGGACAGGGGCCAGATACGCAGTATTTT. This gives the protein CASSDSGGQGPDTQYF.